This TCR beta chain derives from a study of early T cells in non-severe SARS-CoV-2 infection. On the study more broadly: Chains were not paired, and sequencing was done on bulk RNA from unsorted whole blood.

Unique molecular identifiers tagged individual cDNA molecules. TCRdb re-derived calls from the 5' RACE reads in MiXCR, one entry per CDR3 protein. This sample has roughly 48,000 distinct CDR3 sequences, with around 6% found just once. The sample holds a few counts of this clonotype. V lost 2 bases and J 7 bases, leaving 13 bases between the germline ends. This CDR3 spans 14 amino acids. CDR1 and CDR2 (germline): SGHRS, YFSETQ. The sequence was collected from an adult who was a healthcare worker with PCR-confirmed SARS-CoV-2 infection or an uninfected control (not recorded which). The sequenced material came from whole blood. The chain carries TRBV5-1 and TRBJ2-1, with a tentative D call TRBD1 (6 bases). The CDR3 nucleotides are TGCGCCAGCAGCTTACGGGGACATGTGAATGAGCAGTTCTTC. It translates to CASSLRGHVNEQFF.